Given below is one TCR beta chain in context. Sorted-subset replicate PCRs used about 0.2 ug DNA, 25,000 to 30,000 T cell genomes. Generated by immunoSEQ multiplex PCR, the TCRdb table keeps only in-frame clones and is missing some. The data contain about 1 million clones, about 75% of them seen just once; the ten biggest clones take up roughly 1.5%. These data come from a study of shared clonotypes between healthy human individuals. Study-level background: Serving as donors were two women and a few men, whose ages spanned 18 to 49.

The sequencing sample was made of memory CD4+ T cells sorted from blood. As for subset: CD45RA-negative fraction. The clonotype comes from a man aged 18 to 29 in good health.

CDR3 residues: CASSKQVAGDEQYF. CDR3 DNA sequence: TGTGCCAGTAGTAAACAGGTTGCTGGCGACGAGCAGTACTTC. This sequence joins TRBV19 and TRBJ2-7; the D gene is possibly TRBD1 (5 bases). This CDR3 region has 14 residues. Germline V gives CDR1 LNHDA, CDR2 SQIVND (reference sequence). V was pared by 4 bases and J by 5 bases, with 15 bases between.